The rows below give T cell receptor beta chains drawn from one sample of a study of blood T cell repertoires in COVID-19. Clones were read by immunoSEQ multiplex PCR, and TCRdb kept only the in-frame ones, dropping some. Among approximately 240,000 clones listed, approximately 90% were seen once. The sequencing sample was made of PBMCs or T cells enriched from blood (not recorded which). The receptors stem from a woman aged 18-29 years who had recovered from COVID-19. The CDR3 runs from the conserved cysteine through the conserved F or W.

TRBV11-2	TRBJ2-3	CASSFRLAGPTDTQYF
TRBV27	TRBJ2-2	CASTKKAGTGNTGELFF
TRBV5-4	TRBJ2-3	CASSLGTGLAGLGTDTQYF
TRBV12-3/TRBV12-4	TRBJ1-1	CASKLVTEAFF
TRBV27	TRBJ1-2	CASSSPRQVQPPANYGYTF
TRBV5-4	TRBJ2-1	CASSLASNPFYEQFF
TRBV9	TRBJ1-2	CASSRAQGNYGYTF
TRBV6-5	TRBJ1-5	CASSAAGGANQPQHF
TRBV7-8	TRBJ2-5	CASSRDRGETQYF
TRBV27	TRBJ2-4	CASSFYHRAKDF
TRBV28	TRBJ1-3	CASASEVGRRGNTIYF
TRBV7-6	TRBJ2-3	CASSLVGGLAGDTDTQYF
TRBV11-3	TRBJ1-2	CASSLDFGVGPSYGYTF
TRBV7-9	TRBJ2-1	CASSLFGSKDNEQFF
TRBV7-9	TRBJ2-2	CASSKPGLATGELFF
TRBV19	TRBJ1-2	CASSPQAYLTNYGYTF
TRBV19	TRBJ2-2	CASMQVSGNTGELFF
TRBV7-9	TRBJ1-3	CASSFPPTASGNTIYF
TRBV18	TRBJ1-2	CASSPRQGLTPYGYTF
TRBV7-8	TRBJ2-1	CASSLRTSSTYNEQFF
TRBV27	TRBJ1-1	CASSFLDPAVREAFF
TRBV6-5	TRBJ2-7	CASSPGQGGEQYF
TRBV27	TRBJ2-6	CASSTRSLSSGANVLTF
TRBV9	TRBJ1-3	CASSVDAGFGNTIYF
TRBV5-1	TRBJ2-6	CASSEDSSGANVLTF
TRBV24-1	TRBJ2-5	CATSDIFGRLNQETQYF
TRBV5-8	TRBJ1-1	CASSAGLQNTEAFF
TRBV2	TRBJ1-2	CASSGHGTGSLGYTF
TRBV9	TRBJ1-2	CASSGDILHPYGYTF
TRBV24-1	TRBJ1-2	CATSDPPGGYTF
TRBV28	TRBJ1-5	CASSFEAGGGLLHQPQHF
TRBV14	TRBJ1-4	CASSRHGAGLGEKLFF
TRBV10-2	TRBJ2-2	CASRREIDRSGELFF